Listed here are 8 T cell receptor beta chains from one sample, sequenced in a study of blood T cell repertoires in COVID-19. The table came from immunoSEQ multiplex PCR; TCRdb's copy has only in-frame clones and leaves some out. Of 200,000 or so clones in the sample, around 83% were seen once. The sequencing sample was made of peripheral blood. The receptors come from a man between 35 and 55 years old who had recovered from COVID-19.

The chain employs TRBV7-9 and TRBJ2-5; TRBD2 agrees at 11 bases. Germline assignment: CDR1 SEHNR and CDR2 FQNEAQ (reference sequence). The V segment lost 4 bases and the J segment 3 bases; nucleotides outside the gene matches: 1. The length of the CDR3 is 14 residues. CDR3 sequence reads: CASSWGLAEETQYF. DNA for the CDR3: TGTGCCAGCAGCTGGGGACTAGCGGAAGAGACCCAGTACTTC.

This chain connects TRBV7-9 to TRBJ1-2; D may be TRBD1 (6 bases). CDR1 and CDR2 (germline): SEHNR, FQNEAQ (reference sequence). V lost 5 bases to trimming and J lost 3 bases, with 28 bases between them. The CDR3 is 19 amino acids. CDR3 protein: CASSATTGRDSPLDYGYTF. The CDR3 bases are TGTGCCAGCAGCGCCACGACAGGACGTGATTCTCCTCTCGACTATGGCTACACCTTC.

The chain is built from TRBV3-1 (or the pseudogene TRBV3-2) and TRBJ2-7, with 11 bases lining up with TRBD1. The length of the CDR3 is 14 residues. Germline assignment: CDR1 LGHDT and CDR2 YNNKEL (reference sequence). V lost 4 bases, J lost 2 bases, and 1 base stayed unmatched. This chain's CDR3 is CASSRDRGAYEQYF. The CDR3 bases are TGTGCCAGCAGCCGGGACAGGGGGGCCTACGAGCAGTACTTC.

This sequence joins TRBV15 and TRBJ2-5; 9 bases align to TRBD1. V shed 2 bases, J shed 5 bases, and the junction held 9 bases outside the gene matches. CDR1 and CDR2 (germline): LNHNV, YYDKDF (reference sequence). The CDR3 is made up of 16 amino acids. The CDR3 sequence is CATSRTTGGGSETQYF. In DNA, the CDR3 is TGTGCCACCAGCAGAACTACAGGGGGCGGGTCGGAGACCCAGTACTTC.

This chain connects TRBV6-5 to TRBJ1-4; D unresolved. CDR3 length: 14 amino acids. From germline, CDR1 is MNHEY and CDR2 SVGAGI. Trimming stripped 7 bases from V and 7 bases from J, with 16 bases between. The CDR3 nucleotides are TGTGCCAGCAAGAACATTGGCCCGTTTGAAAAACTGTTTTTT. Amino acid sequence: CASKNIGPFEKLFF.

The CDR3 here is CASSLVYRSNTIYF. The CDR3 coding sequence is TGCGCCAGCAGCTTGGTTTACAGGTCAAACACCATATATTTT. The genes are TRBV5-1 and TRBJ1-3, with a possible D match to TRBD1 (5 bases). This CDR3 comprises 14 residues. Germline V gene sequence: CDR1 SGHRS, CDR2 YFSETQ. V was pared by 0 bases and J by 6 bases, with 10 bases between.

This chain connects TRBV3-1 (or the pseudogene TRBV3-2) to TRBJ1-6; no clear D. The CDR3 spans 13 residues. The V and J ends lost 4 bases and 10 bases respectively, with 11 bases between them. Germline V gene sequence: CDR1 LGHDT, CDR2 YNNKEL (reference sequence). The CDR3 protein is CASSLERRSPLHF. The CDR3 nucleotides are TGTGCCAGCAGCCTTGAACGGAGGTCACCCCTCCACTTT.

V usage is TRBV19 and J usage is TRBJ2-7, with 9 bases identical to TRBD1. From germline, CDR1 is LNHDA and CDR2 SQIVND (reference sequence). This CDR3 is built from 17 residues. The V segment lost 4 bases and the J segment 0 bases; nucleotides outside the gene matches: 10. CDR3 region: CASSTTPGTGNSYEQYF. CDR3 DNA: TGTGCCAGTAGTACAACCCCCGGGACAGGGAACTCCTACGAGCAGTACTTC.